This T cell receptor (beta chain) appears in the sequencing data of a study of T cell repertoires in ileal Crohn's disease (dated by TCRdb to between 2017 and 2020). Concerning the study at large: The median duration of disease was 7.5 to 9.5 years, and at the time of surgery roughly 36% of patients were active smokers. Every patient underwent surgery because of a complication, which was stricturing disease in around 61% and penetrating disease in around 39%. A Rutgeerts score above i0 was used to define endoscopic postoperative recurrence. The study ran alongside a multicentre cohort designed to identify predictors of early endoscopic recurrence after ileocolonic resection. The TCR repertoire was analysed in some 53 patients with Crohn's disease drawn from a prospective multicentre cohort. M0 samples consisted of biopsies taken from the inflamed part of the ileum in the surgical resection specimen. Five hundred nanograms of biopsy DNA per sample were submitted for commercial TCRB immunosequencing. Roughly half of the patients were given postoperative therapy, with 15 to 20 on anti-TNF agents and about ten on thiopurines. A total of about 170 mucosal samples from some 60 patients were sequenced, with samples obtained at several locations on the surgical specimen and at postoperative endoscopy. What the research found in general, with its limitations: Only a subgroup of patients, of unstated size, had mucosal CD4 and CD8 T cells sorted and sequenced. A significantly higher proportion of clonal expansions was observed in active smokers at surgery than in non-smokers (approximately 26% vs 20%, p=0.02). Higher high-frequency clone percentages at surgery were associated with endoscopic recurrence; all patients with clonality above 26.8% (18/57) had recurrence. More high-frequency clones were carried by sorted CD8 T cells than by CD4 T cells, suggesting that mucosal expansions were mainly CD8.

To prepare the library, the immunoSEQ multiplex PCR assay was applied. Adaptive Biotechnology amplified CDR3 regions from genomic DNA with a two-step multiplex PCR that controlled for amplification bias. Primers for every V and J gene segment were used in the first PCR, and barcodes and Illumina adapters were added in the second PCR. CDR3 libraries were sequenced on an Illumina instrument. For the original study's pipeline: Analysis combined the vendor-provided pipelines with custom analysis of raw data in R/Bioconductor under R version 3.3.0. Clonality, which ranges from 0 to 1, was calculated as the inverse of the normalised Shannon entropy across all productive clones. High-frequency clones were defined as the share of the repertoire occupied by the top 100 clones, with only clones passing a 95% confidence test being retained. The Simpson index measured repertoire diversity, and the Morisita-Horn index measured overlap between samples. As stored in TCRdb, this immuneACCESS dataset retains in-frame rearrangements with V and J assigned. A fraction of the clones does not appear; measured against another copy, unresolved V genes explain less than half of the discrepancy, and the remainder lacks a known reason. From that table come the V and J calls and clone size; the DNA was used to work out D and trimming. For this sample the table gives under 14,000 clones, of which around 87% were detected only once. Of the sample, 9% to 9.5% falls within the top ten clones.

The meaning of the sample's time point label: inflamed ileum from the surgical specimen. Adults with ileal or ileocolonic Crohn's disease and an indication for ileocolonic resection were eligible for inclusion. Whole ileal mucosal biopsies were stored frozen at -80°C before DNA extraction. Genomic DNA was extracted from frozen whole biopsies with a TRizol-based method and quantified on a NanoDrop 2000 spectrophotometer. This clone was seen once. This receptor's antigen is unknown. Within one base of it there is no much larger clone, and no base qualities were kept. This clonotype originated in an adult with Crohn's disease. The sequencing input was ileal tissue.

The DNA is as follows: TGCGCCAGCAGTCAACGGACTATTACAGATACGCAGTATTTT. Translated, this gives CASSQRTITDTQYF. The rearrangement combines TRBV10-2 with TRBJ2-3, with TRBD2 perhaps the D gene, on 6 matching bases. There are 14 amino acids in the CDR3, from cysteine to phenylalanine inclusive. The DNA shown is the 42-base CDR3, in frame from base 1. At the junction V is shortened by 5 bases and J by 3 bases, with 12 bases in between. The germline V gene encodes CDR1 WSHSY and CDR2 SAAADI.